These T cell receptor beta chains were read from a single sample in a study of T cell responses to AZD1222 COVID-19 vaccine. TCRdb's copy holds only in-frame clones and misses some; the assay was immunoSEQ multiplex PCR. The table lists 82,000 or so clones, 85% to 95% of them singletons. The sequences come from peripheral blood, collected on day 0 of AZD1222 vaccination. Receptors originate from an adult in good health. Both conserved end residues are part of each CDR3. Fields, in order: V gene, D gene, clone size, J gene, CDR3 protein, CDR3 DNA. The D gene is left open where the match is weak. The size field is filled for only some rows; it gives once, few, many or a size class.

TRBV3-1/TRBV3-2,.,.,TRBJ2-6,CASSQAGSGANVLTF,TGTGCCAGCAGCCAAGCGGGGTCTGGGGCCAACGTCCTGACTTTC
TRBV28,.,.,TRBJ1-1,CASSSSVRRADTEAFF,TGTGCCAGCAGTTCTTCCGTCCGGCGCGCGGACACTGAAGCTTTCTTT
TRBV29-1,.,.,TRBJ1-1,CSVEGSLVTEAFF,TGCAGCGTTGAGGGCAGCCTTGTCACTGAAGCTTTCTTT
TRBV7-8,.,.,TRBJ2-3,CASSFSGRKDTQYF,TGTGCCAGCAGCTTTTCAGGGCGTAAAGATACGCAGTATTTT
TRBV28,TRBD1,.,TRBJ1-2,CASSRGGGIGYTF,TGTGCCAGCAGCCGGGGAGGGGGCATTGGCTACACCTTC
TRBV21-1,.,.,TRBJ2-6,CASSIRRFSGANVLTF,TGTGCCAGCAGCATAAGACGTTTCTCTGGGGCCAACGTCCTGACTTTC
TRBV7-8,.,.,TRBJ1-4,CASSLKGGQTNEKLFF,TGTGCCAGCAGCTTAAAAGGAGGACAGACTAATGAAAAACTGTTTTTT
TRBV11-3,.,few,TRBJ2-2,CASSRSTSNTGELFF,TGTGCCAGCAGCCGATCCACATCGAACACCGGGGAGCTGTTTTTT
TRBV28,.,once,TRBJ1-2,CASSRPGHYGYTF,TGTGCCAGCAGTCGGCCCGGGCACTATGGCTACACCTTC
TRBV19,TRBD1,.,TRBJ1-4,CASSIVFSDRDFEGKLFF,TGTGCCAGTAGTATAGTCTTCTCGGACAGGGATTTCGAGGGAAAACTGTTTTTT